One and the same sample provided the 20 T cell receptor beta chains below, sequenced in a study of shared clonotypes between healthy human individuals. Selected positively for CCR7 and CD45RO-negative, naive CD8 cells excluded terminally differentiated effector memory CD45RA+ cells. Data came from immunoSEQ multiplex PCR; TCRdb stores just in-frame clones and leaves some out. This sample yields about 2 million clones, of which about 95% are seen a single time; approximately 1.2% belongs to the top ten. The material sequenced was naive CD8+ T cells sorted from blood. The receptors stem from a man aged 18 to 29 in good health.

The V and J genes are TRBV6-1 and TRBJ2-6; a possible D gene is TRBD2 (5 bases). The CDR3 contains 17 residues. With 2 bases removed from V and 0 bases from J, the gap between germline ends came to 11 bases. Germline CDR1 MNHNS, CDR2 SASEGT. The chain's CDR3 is CASSETGWDSGANVLTF. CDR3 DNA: TGTGCCAGCAGTGAAACGGGATGGGACTCTGGGGCCAACGTCCTGACTTTC.

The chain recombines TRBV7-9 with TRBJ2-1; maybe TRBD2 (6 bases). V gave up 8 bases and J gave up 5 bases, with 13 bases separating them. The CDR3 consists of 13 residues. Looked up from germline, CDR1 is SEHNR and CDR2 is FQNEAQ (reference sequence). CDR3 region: CASGGTPNNEQFF. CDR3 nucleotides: TGTGCCAGCGGCGGGACTCCTAACAATGAGCAGTTCTTC.

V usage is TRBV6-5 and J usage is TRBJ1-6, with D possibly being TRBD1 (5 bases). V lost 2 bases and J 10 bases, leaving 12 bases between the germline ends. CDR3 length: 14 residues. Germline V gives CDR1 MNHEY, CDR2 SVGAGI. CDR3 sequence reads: CASSYAGRGSPLHF. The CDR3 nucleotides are TGTGCCAGCAGTTACGCAGGGCGAGGATCACCCCTCCACTTT.

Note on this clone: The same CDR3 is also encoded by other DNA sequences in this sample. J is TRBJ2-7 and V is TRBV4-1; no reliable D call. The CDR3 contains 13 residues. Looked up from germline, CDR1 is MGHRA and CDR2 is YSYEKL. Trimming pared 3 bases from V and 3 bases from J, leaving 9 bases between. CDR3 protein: CASSHLGSYEQYF. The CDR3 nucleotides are TGCGCCAGCAGCCATCTAGGCAGCTACGAGCAGTACTTC.

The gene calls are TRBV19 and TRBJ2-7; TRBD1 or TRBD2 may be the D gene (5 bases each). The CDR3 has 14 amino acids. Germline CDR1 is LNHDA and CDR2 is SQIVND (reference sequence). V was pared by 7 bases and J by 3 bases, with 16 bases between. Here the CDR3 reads CASTPRGDFYEQYF. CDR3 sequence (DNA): TGTGCCAGTACCCCCCGAGGGGATTTCTACGAGCAGTACTTC.

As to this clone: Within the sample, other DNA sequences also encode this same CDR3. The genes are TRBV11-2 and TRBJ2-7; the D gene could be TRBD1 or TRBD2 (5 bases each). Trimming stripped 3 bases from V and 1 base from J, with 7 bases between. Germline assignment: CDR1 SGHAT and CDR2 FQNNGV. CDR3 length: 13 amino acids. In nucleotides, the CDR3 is TGTGCCAGCAGCTTTGGGGGATCCTACGAGCAGTACTTC. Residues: CASSFGGSYEQYF.

CDR3 DNA: TGTGCCAGCGAAGGGGGCGAAGGTGAAAAACTGTTTTTT. Amino acids: CASEGGEGEKLFF. The J gene is TRBJ1-4, the V gene TRBV7-9, with 7 bases aligning to TRBD1. The CDR3 runs to 13 residues. The germline V gene has CDR1 SEHNR and CDR2 FQNEAQ (reference sequence). V lost 8 bases, J lost 7 bases, and 7 bases stayed unmatched.

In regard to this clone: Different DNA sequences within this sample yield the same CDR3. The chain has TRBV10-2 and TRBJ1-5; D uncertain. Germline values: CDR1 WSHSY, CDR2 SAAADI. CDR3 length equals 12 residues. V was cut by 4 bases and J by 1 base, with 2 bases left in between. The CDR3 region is CASSVSNQPQHF. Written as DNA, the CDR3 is TGCGCCAGCAGTGTAAGCAATCAGCCCCAGCATTTT.

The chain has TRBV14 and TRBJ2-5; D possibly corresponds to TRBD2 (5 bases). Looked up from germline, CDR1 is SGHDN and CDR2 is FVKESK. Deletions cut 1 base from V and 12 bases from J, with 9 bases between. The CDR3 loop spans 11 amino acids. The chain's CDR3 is CASSQGGAKYF. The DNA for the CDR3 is TGTGCCAGCAGCCAAGGGGGAGCGAAGTACTTC.

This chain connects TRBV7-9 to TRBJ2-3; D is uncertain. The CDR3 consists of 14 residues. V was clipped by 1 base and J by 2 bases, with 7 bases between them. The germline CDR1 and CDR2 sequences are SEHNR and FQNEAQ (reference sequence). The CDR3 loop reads CASSLDSLTDTQYF. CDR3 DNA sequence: TGTGCCAGCAGCTTAGATTCTCTCACAGATACGCAGTATTTT.

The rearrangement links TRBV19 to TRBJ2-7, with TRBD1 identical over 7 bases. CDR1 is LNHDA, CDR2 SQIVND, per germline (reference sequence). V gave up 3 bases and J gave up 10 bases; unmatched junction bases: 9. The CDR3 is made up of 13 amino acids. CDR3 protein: CASSIIQGEHQYF. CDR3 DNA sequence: TGTGCCAGTAGTATCATTCAGGGGGAGCATCAGTACTTC.

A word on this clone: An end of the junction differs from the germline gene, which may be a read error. The CDR3 sequence is CATSRGAASPQHF. CDR3 nucleotide sequence: TGTGCCACCAGTCGGGGGGCGGCTTCGCCCCAGCATTTT. V is TRBV27 and J is TRBJ1-5; a weak D match, TRBD1 (6 bases). The CDR3 spans 13 residues. Germline V gene sequence: CDR1 MNHEY, CDR2 SMNVEV (reference sequence).

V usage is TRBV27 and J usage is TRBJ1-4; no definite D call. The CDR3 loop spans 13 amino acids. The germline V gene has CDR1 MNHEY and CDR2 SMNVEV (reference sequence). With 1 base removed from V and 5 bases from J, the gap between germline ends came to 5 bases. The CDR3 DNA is TGTGCCAGCAGTTTATACGGGAATGAAAAACTGTTTTTT. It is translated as CASSLYGNEKLFF.

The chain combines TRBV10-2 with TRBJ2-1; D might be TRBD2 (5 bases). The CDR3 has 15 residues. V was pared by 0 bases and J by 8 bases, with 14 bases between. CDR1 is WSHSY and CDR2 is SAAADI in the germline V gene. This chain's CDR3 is CASSESIYGLDEQFF. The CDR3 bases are TGCGCCAGCAGTGAGTCGATCTACGGACTGGATGAGCAGTTCTTC.

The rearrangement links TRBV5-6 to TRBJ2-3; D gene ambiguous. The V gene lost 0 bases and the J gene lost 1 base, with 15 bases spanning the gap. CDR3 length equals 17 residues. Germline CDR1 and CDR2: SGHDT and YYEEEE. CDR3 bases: TGTGCCAGCAGCTTGGACAGACGCCAGATGGGCACAGATACGCAGTATTTT. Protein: CASSLDRRQMGTDTQYF.

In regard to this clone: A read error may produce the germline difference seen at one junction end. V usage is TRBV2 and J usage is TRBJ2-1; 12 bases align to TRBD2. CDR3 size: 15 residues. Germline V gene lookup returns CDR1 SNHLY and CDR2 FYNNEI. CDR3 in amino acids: CASTSGGISYNEQFF. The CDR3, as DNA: TGTGCAAGCACTAGCGGGGGGATCTCCTACAATGAGCAGTTCTTC.

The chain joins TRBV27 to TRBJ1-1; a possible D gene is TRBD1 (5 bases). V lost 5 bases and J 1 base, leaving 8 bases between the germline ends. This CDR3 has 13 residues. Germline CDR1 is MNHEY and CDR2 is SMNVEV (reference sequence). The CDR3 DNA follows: TGTGCCAGCAGTGGGGGGGAGAACACTGAAGCTTTCTTT. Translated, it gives CASSGGENTEAFF.

CDR3 sequence: CASSEVRGYSPLHF. In DNA, the CDR3 is TGTGCCAGCAGTGAAGTGCGTGGTTATTCACCCCTCCACTTT. The genes are TRBV6-1 and TRBJ1-6; D unresolved. The CDR3 has 14 residues. The V and J ends lost 1 base and 8 bases respectively, with 9 bases between them. Germline V gene lookup returns CDR1 MNHNS and CDR2 SASEGT.

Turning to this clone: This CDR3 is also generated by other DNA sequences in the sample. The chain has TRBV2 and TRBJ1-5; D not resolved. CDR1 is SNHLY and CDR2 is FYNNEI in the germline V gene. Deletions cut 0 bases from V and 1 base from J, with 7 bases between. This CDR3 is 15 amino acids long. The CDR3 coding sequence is TGTGCCAGCAGTGAAGCCCATTTGAGCAATCAGCCCCAGCATTTT. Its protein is CASSEAHLSNQPQHF.

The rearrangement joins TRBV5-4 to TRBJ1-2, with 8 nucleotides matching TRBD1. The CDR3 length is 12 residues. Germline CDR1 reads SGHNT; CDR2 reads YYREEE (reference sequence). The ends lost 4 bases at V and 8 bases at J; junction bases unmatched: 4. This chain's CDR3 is CASSIQGEGYTF. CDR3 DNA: TGTGCCAGCAGCATACAGGGGGAGGGCTACACCTTC.